The clone carrying this TCR beta chain was counted a single time. Its antigen is as yet unknown. Template: tumor biopsy or peripheral blood genomic DNA, roughly 616-6,500 ng per sample. These data are taken from a study of T cells in tumors after PD-1 blockade. On the study more broadly: Treatment was either pembrolizumab 200 mg every 3 weeks or cemiplimab 350 mg every 2 weeks. Daily vismodegib 150 mg continued in a subset of anti-PD-1-treated patients. Whole-study results and caveats: About 41% of tumor TCR clonotypes were also found in blood.

The CDR3 spans 15 residues. Data came from immunoSEQ multiplex PCR; TCRdb stores just in-frame clones and leaves some out. The data contain about 20,000 clones, roughly 78% of them singletons. This receptor was identified in a human donor with basal cell carcinoma. The sample was PBMCs, taken before anti-PD-1 treatment. The chain uses TRBV1 and TRBJ2-7. TRBV1 is shown as a pseudogene. The CDR3 loop reads CTSSREGEIAYEQYF. The CDR3 coding sequence is TGCACCAGCAGCCGAGAGGGGGAGATCGCCTACGAGCAGTACTTC.